This T cell receptor beta chain was sequenced for a study of STAT3 mutations in large granular lymphocyte leukemia. Points from the study as a whole: In T-cell large granular lymphocyte leukemia, about half of patients showed multiple immunodominant subclonotypes. In about 30% of the 18 patients, new TCR clonotypes emerged after therapy.

TCRdb's copy holds only in-frame clones and misses some; the assay was immunoSEQ multiplex PCR. This table holds about 300 clones, 57% found once. Germline CDR1 MNHEY, CDR2 SMNVEV (reference sequence). The CDR3 consists of 16 residues. The germline V and J ends were trimmed by 5 bases and 9 bases, with 20 bases remaining between them. A remark on this clone: The antigen is unknown.

This chain connects TRBV27 to TRBJ1-6, with a tentative D call TRBD1 (6 bases). Source material: peripheral blood mononuclear cells. This receptor was identified in a man aged 55 to 70 with T-cell large granular lymphocyte leukemia. Some clones in this sample may be carry-over from other donors' samples. The CDR3 coding sequence is TGTGCCAGCAGTCCACTTGTACACCGAGGGGGTTCACCCCTCCACTTT. This encodes CASSPLVHRGGSPLHF.